A selection of T cell receptor beta chains follows, all from one sample in a study of T cells in Graves' hyperthyroidism and ophthalmopathy. TCRdb analysed the multiplex PCR reads with MiXCR anew, one entry per CDR3 protein. The sample records about 580,000 distinct CDR3 sequences, more than 11% being singletons. The sequencing sample was made of blood. The receptors here all came from a woman aged 25 to 39 with Graves' hyperthyroidism that later progressed to Graves' ophthalmopathy. Each CDR3 is given with its conserved first and last residue. D genes are given only for firm matches. Not all rows give a size; the values are once, few, many and, for expanded clones, a class.

size,V,D,J,DNA,CDR3
many,TRBV13,NA,TRBJ1-5,TGTGCCAGCAGCTCCCACTTCACCCGGGGGCAGCCCCAGCATTTT,CASSSHFTRGQPQHF
NA,TRBV11-3,TRBD2,TRBJ2-1,TGTGCCAGCAGCTCCTGGCTAGCGGGGGTCGGGAATGAGCAGTTCTTC,CASSSWLAGVGNEQFF
few,TRBV6-1,NA,TRBJ2-7,TGTGCCAGCAGTGAAGATATATACGAGCAGTACTTC,CASSEDIYEQYF
NA,TRBV12-3/TRBV12-4,NA,TRBJ1-2,TGTGCCAGCAGTTTAGCTGGGCAGGGAGAGGAAGATGGCTACACCTTC,CASSLAGQGEEDGYTF
few,TRBV5-5,NA,TRBJ1-1,TGTGCCAGCAGCTTGGATGCGGGAAGGGTGAACACTGAAGCTTTCTTT,CASSLDAGRVNTEAFF
many,TRBV30,NA,TRBJ2-5,TGTGCCCATACCACCGGGGAGACCCAGTACTTC,CAHTTGETQYF
many,TRBV24-1,NA,TRBJ2-7,TGTGCCACCAGTGATTTTTCTAGATCCGAGCAGTACTTC,CATSDFSRSEQYF
many,TRBV28,NA,TRBJ1-4,TGTGCCAGCAGTTCGCTCGGGACCGAGACCGGGAAACTGTTTTTT,CASSSLGTETGKLFF
many,TRBV27,NA,TRBJ2-7,TGTGCCAGCAGTTCCTCAAGAGGGAGGTCGTACGAGCAGTACTTC,CASSSSRGRSYEQYF
NA,TRBV6-2/TRBV6-3,NA,TRBJ2-1,TGTGCCAGCAGTTACCTAGCGCCCAGCTCCTACAATGAGCAGTTCTTC,CASSYLAPSSYNEQFF
many,TRBV9,TRBD2,TRBJ2-2,TGTGCCAGCAGCGTAGGGCTAGCGGGAGGTGACACCGGGGAGCTGTTTTTT,CASSVGLAGGDTGELFF
many,TRBV12-3/TRBV12-4,NA,TRBJ1-1,TGTGCCAGCAGTTTAGTAACCGGTGGCACTGAAGCTTTCTTT,CASSLVTGGTEAFF
few,TRBV9,NA,TRBJ2-1,TGTGCCAGCAGCCCCATAGGTGGGGCTAGCGCCTACAATGAGCAGTTCTTC,CASSPIGGASAYNEQFF
NA,TRBV18,NA,TRBJ2-6,TGTGCCAGCTCACCAAAAGGAGGGCGTGGGGCCAACGTCCTGACTTTC,CASSPKGGRGANVLTF
NA,TRBV24-1,NA,TRBJ1-6,TGTGCCACCAGTGATGGAGGTAAACCCCTCCACTTT,CATSDGGKPLHF
NA,TRBV30,NA,TRBJ2-1,TGTGCCTGGAGTCGGAGGGGGACTTACAATGAGCAGTTCTTC,CAWSRRGTYNEQFF
NA,TRBV19,NA,TRBJ1-2,TGTGCCAGTAGCATAACAGGGCCAGCTAACTATGGCTACACCTTC,CASSITGPANYGYTF
many,TRBV12-3/TRBV12-4,NA,TRBJ1-1,TGTGCCACCTCCTACACGAACACTGAAGCTTTCTTT,CATSYTNTEAFF
NA,TRBV7-9,NA,TRBJ2-5,TGTGCCAGCAGCTACGCCTCGGGGTTGGAGACCCAGTACTTC,CASSYASGLETQYF
once,TRBV9,NA,TRBJ1-1,TGTGCCAGCAGCGTTTCCCTGGGAGAGTCCGGTGAAGCTTTCTTT,CASSVSLGESGEAFF
NA,TRBV2,NA,TRBJ2-3,TGTGCCAGCAGTGAAGGGCACGGGACGGCAGATACGCAGTATTTT,CASSEGHGTADTQYF
many,TRBV3-1,NA,TRBJ2-1,TGTGCCAGCAGCCAAGTTGGGGTGGGGAGGCCTCATGAGCAGTTCTTC,CASSQVGVGRPHEQFF
few,TRBV18,NA,TRBJ2-2,TGTGCCAGCTCACCAGTCGGAAGGGGGAACACCGGGGAGCTGTTTTTT,CASSPVGRGNTGELFF
many,TRBV19,NA,TRBJ1-1,TGTGCCAGTAGTATTGGGGTGGCTGAAGCTTTCTTT,CASSIGVAEAFF
few,TRBV5-1,TRBD2,TRBJ2-5,TGCGCCAGCAGCATTGCGGGGGAGGAGACCCAGTACTTC,CASSIAGEETQYF
many,TRBV28,NA,TRBJ1-5,TGCGCCAGCAGCTTGCGGGGTGAACAGCCCCAGCATTTT,CASSLRGEQPQHF